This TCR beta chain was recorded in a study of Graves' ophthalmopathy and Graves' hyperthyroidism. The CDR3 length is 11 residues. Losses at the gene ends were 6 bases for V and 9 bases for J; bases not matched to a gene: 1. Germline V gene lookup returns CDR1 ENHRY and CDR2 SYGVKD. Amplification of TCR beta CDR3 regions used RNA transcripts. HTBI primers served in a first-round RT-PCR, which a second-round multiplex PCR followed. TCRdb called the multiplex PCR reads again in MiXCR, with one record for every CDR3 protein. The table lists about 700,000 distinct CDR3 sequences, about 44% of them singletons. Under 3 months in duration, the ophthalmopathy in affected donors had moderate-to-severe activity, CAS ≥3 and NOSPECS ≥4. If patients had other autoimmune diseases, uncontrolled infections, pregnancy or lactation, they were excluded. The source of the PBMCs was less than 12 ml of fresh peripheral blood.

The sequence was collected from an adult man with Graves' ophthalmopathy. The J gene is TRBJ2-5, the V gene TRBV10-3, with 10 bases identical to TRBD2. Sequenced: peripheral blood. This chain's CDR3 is CAIRSGRAQYF. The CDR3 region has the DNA TGTGCCATCAGAAGCGGGAGGGCCCAGTACTTC.